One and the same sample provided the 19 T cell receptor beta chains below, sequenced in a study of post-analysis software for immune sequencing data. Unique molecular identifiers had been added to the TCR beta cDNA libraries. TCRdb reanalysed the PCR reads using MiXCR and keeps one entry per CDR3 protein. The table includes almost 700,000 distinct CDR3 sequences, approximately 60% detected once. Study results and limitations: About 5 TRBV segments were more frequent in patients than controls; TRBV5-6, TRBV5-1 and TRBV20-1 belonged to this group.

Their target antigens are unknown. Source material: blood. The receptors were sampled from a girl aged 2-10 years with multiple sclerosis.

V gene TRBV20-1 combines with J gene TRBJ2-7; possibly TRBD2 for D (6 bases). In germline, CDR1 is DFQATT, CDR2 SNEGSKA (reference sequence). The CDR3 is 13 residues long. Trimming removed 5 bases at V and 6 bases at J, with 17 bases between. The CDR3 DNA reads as TGCAGTGCTCCCTCTACGACTAGTATCGAGCAGTACTTC. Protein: CSAPSTTSIEQYF.

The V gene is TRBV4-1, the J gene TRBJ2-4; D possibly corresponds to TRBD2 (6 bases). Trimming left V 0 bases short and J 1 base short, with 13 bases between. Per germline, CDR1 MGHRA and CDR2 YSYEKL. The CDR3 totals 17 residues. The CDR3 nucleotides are TGCGCCAGCAGCCAAGATCAGGAGGGAGCGGCCAAAAACATTCAGTACTTC. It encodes CASSQDQEGAAKNIQYF.

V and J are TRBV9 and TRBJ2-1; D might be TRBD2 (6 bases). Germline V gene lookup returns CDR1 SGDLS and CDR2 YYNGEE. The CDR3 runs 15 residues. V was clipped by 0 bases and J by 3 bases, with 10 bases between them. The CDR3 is CASSVAGEGYNEQFF. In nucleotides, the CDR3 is TGTGCCAGCAGCGTAGCGGGAGAGGGCTACAATGAGCAGTTCTTC.

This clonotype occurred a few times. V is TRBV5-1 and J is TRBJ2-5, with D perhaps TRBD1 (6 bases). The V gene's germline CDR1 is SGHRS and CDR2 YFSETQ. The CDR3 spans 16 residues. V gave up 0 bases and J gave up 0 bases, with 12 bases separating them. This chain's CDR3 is CASSLASRTDQETQYF. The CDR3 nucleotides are TGCGCCAGCAGCTTGGCCAGCAGGACAGACCAAGAGACCCAGTACTTC.

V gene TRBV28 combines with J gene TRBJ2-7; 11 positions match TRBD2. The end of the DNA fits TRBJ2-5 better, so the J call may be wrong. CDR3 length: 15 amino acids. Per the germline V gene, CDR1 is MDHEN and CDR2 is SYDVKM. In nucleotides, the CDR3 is TGTGCCAGCACCCTTAGCGGGGGGGTCCGCGAGACCCAGTACTTC. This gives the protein CASTLSGGVRETQYF.

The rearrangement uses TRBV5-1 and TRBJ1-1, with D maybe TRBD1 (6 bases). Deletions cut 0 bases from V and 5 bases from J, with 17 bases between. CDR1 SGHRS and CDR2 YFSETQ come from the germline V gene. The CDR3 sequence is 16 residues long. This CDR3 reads CASSLGGANVGTEAFF. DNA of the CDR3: TGCGCCAGCAGCTTGGGGGGGGCCAACGTTGGAACTGAAGCTTTCTTT.

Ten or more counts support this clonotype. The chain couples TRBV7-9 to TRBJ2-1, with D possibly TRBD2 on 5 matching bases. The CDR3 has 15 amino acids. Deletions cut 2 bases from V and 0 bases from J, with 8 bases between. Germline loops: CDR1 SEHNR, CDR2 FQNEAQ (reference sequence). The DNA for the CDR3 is TGTGCCAGCAGCTTACGTGGGAGCTCCTACAATGAGCAGTTCTTC. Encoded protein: CASSLRGSSYNEQFF.

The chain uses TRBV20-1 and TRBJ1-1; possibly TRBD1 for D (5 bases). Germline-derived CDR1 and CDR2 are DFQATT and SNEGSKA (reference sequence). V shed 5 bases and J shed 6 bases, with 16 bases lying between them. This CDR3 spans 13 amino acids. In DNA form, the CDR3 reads TGCAGTGCTCCTACTCCAGGGAGCCCTGAAGCTTTCTTT. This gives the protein CSAPTPGSPEAFF.

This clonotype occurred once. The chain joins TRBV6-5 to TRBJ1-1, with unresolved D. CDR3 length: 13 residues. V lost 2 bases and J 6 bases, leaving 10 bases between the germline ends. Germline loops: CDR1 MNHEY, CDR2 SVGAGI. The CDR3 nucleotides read TGTGCCAGCAGTTACCCCGGACGGGCTGAAGCTTTCTTT. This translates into CASSYPGRAEAFF.

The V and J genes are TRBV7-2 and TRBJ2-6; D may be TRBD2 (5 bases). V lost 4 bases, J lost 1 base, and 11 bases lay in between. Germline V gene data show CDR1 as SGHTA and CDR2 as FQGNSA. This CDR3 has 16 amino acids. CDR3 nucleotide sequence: TGTGCCAGCAGCTCCATAGCGAAGTCTGGGGCCAACGTCCTGACTTTC. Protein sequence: CASSSIAKSGANVLTF. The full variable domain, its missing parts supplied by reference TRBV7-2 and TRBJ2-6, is GAGVSQSPSNKVTEKGKDVELRCDPISGHTALYWYRQSLGQGLEFLIYFQGNSAPDKSGLPSDRFSAERTGGSVSTLTIQRTQQEDSAVYLCASSSIAKSGANVLTFGAGSRLTVL.

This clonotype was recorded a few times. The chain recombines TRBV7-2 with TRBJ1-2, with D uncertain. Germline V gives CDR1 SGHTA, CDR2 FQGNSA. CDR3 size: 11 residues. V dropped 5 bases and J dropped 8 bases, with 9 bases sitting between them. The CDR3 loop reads CASSQTLGYTF. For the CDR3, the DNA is TGTGCCAGCAGCCAAACGTTGGGCTACACCTTC. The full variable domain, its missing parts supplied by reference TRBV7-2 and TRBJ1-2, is GAGVSQSPSNKVTEKGKDVELRCDPISGHTALYWYRQSLGQGLEFLIYFQGNSAPDKSGLPSDRFSAERTGGSVSTLTIQRTQQEDSAVYLCASSQTLGYTFGSGTRLTVV.

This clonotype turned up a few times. Written as DNA, the CDR3 is TGTGCCAGCGCCGGGGACTATCAAGAGACCCAGTACTTC. Amino acid sequence: CASAGDYQETQYF. The J gene is TRBJ2-5, the V gene TRBV6-5; 7 positions match TRBD2. In germline, CDR1 is MNHEY, CDR2 SVGAGI. J was trimmed by 2 bases and V by 8 bases; bases with no gene match: 5. The CDR3 has 13 residues.

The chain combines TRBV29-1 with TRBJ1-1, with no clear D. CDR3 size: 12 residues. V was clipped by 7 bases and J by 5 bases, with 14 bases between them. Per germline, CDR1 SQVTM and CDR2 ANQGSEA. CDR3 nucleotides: TGCAGCGAGAGGGAGGCGGGGACTGAAGCTTTCTTT. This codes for CSEREAGTEAFF.

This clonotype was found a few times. The CDR3 spells CASSAGTPDTQYF. The DNA of the CDR3 is TGTGCCAGCAGCGCAGGGACTCCAGATACGCAGTATTTT. The rearrangement joins TRBV9 to TRBJ2-3, with D maybe TRBD2 (6 bases). The CDR3 is 13 residues long. Germline values: CDR1 SGDLS, CDR2 YYNGEE. V was cut by 3 bases and J by 4 bases, with 9 bases left in between.

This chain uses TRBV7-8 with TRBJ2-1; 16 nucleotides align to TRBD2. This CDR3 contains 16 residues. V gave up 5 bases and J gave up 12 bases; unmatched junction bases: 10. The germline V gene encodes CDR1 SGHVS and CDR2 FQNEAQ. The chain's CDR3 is CASSRTGTSGRAWQFF. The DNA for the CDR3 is TGTGCCAGCAGCAGAACCGGGACTAGCGGGAGGGCATGGCAGTTCTTC.

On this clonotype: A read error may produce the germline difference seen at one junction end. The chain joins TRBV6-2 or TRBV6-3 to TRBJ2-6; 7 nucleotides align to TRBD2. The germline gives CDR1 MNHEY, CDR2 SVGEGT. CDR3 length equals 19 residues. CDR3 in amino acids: CASSYVVGGGEPGANALTF. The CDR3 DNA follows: TGTGCCAGCAGTTACGTCGTCGGGGGAGGGGAACCTGGGGCCAACGCCCTGACTTTC.

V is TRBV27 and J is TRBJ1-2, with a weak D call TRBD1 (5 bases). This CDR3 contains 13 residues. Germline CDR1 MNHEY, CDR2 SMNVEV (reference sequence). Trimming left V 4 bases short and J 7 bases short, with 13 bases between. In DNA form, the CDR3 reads TGTGCCAGCAGTTCTGGAGGGCAGGGTGGCTACACCTTC. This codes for CASSSGGQGGYTF.

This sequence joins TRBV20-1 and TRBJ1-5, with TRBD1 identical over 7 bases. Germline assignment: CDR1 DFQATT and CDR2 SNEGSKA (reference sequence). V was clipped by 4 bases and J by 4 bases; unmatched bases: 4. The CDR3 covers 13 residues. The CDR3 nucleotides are TGCAGTGCTAAGAGACAGGGTAATCAGCCCCAGCATTTT. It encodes CSAKRQGNQPQHF.

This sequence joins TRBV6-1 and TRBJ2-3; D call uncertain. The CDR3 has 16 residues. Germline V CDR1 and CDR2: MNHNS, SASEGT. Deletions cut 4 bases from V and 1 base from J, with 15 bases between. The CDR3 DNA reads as TGTGCCAGCAGTGTAAGATCATGGGCGGGCACAGATACGCAGTATTTT. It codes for CASSVRSWAGTDTQYF.